These T cell receptor beta chains were read from a single sample in a study of shared clonotypes between healthy human individuals. The repertoire was sequenced with immunoSEQ multiplex PCR; TCRdb's copy has only in-frame clones and lacks some. The sample lists 2 million to 2.5 million clones, about 94% occurring once. Sequencing was performed on naive CD4+ T cells sorted from blood. Receptor source: a man in his late teens or twenties in good health. The CDR3 runs from the conserved cysteine through the conserved F or W. D genes are given only for firm matches. Rows may omit the clone size; those that give it use once, few, many or a size class.

clone size	D gene	V gene	J gene	CDR3 DNA	CDR3 protein
.	.	TRBV6-4	TRBJ1-4	TGTGCCAGAGAAAACACGGTCGCGCTTTACGAGACGATGGTTTGTGAAAAACTGTTTTTT	CARENTVALYETMVCEKLFF
.	TRBD1	TRBV4-1	TRBJ2-1	TGCGCCAGCAGCCACCCGGCAGGGGGCTTAGGGAATGAGCAGTTCTTC	CASSHPAGGLGNEQFF
.	.	TRBV5-4	TRBJ2-3	TGTGCCAGCAGCCATGTGTCCCCTGGCACAGATACGCAGTATTTT	CASSHVSPGTDTQYF
.	TRBD1	TRBV5-1	TRBJ1-1	TGCGCCAGCAGCATCACAGGGGGCACTGAAGCTTTCTTT	CASSITGGTEAFF
once	TRBD1	TRBV30	TRBJ1-6	TGTGCCTGGAGTGCTTACGCCGGGACAGGGGGTAATTCACCCCTCCACTTT	CAWSAYAGTGGNSPLHF
.	TRBD2	TRBV10-2	TRBJ2-3	TGCGCCAGCAGTGAGTCGTCAGGGCGACTAGCGGGGCTGTGGGATACGCAGTATTTT	CASSESSGRLAGLWDTQYF
.	TRBD1	TRBV6-5	TRBJ2-7	TGTGCCAGCAGCCGACAGGGGTCCGAGCAGTACTTC	CASSRQGSEQYF
.	TRBD1	TRBV5-1	TRBJ1-2	TGCGCCAGCAGCCCGGGGACAGGGGTTGGCCATGGCTACACCTTC	CASSPGTGVGHGYTF
.	TRBD2	TRBV19	TRBJ2-5	TGTGCCAGTAGTTCTAGCGGGGGAGAGACCCAGTACTTC	CASSSSGGETQYF
.	TRBD1	TRBV27	TRBJ1-6	TGTGCCAGCAGTCTCGGGACAGGGAATTCACCCCTCCACTTT	CASSLGTGNSPLHF
.	TRBD1	TRBV4-1	TRBJ1-5	TGCGCCAGCAGCCCGCCGACAGGGGGCTCGACGGGCAATCAGCCCCAGCATTTT	CASSPPTGGSTGNQPQHF
.	.	TRBV10-3	TRBJ2-2	TGTGCCATCAGTGAGTCGCGTACCGGGGAGCTGTTTTTT	CAISESRTGELFF